This entry lists 32 T cell receptor beta chains sequenced from one sample in a study of T cells in Graves' hyperthyroidism and ophthalmopathy. Amplified regions were TCR beta CDR3 sequences from RNA transcripts. The primer set for the first-round RT-PCR of the TCR CDR3 was HTBI. TCRdb independently ran MiXCR on the multiplex PCR reads; one entry per CDR3 protein. The sample lists over 250,000 distinct CDR3 sequences, approximately 26% occurring once. The sequenced material came from blood. The receptors come from a man aged 35 to 55 with Graves' hyperthyroidism that later progressed to Graves' ophthalmopathy.

This clonotype was observed many times. The V and J genes are TRBV12-5 and TRBJ2-7, with TRBD1 matching over 8 bases. Looked up from germline, CDR1 is LGHNT and CDR2 is FRNRAP. The CDR3 consists of 16 residues. V shed 1 base and J 6 bases; nucleotides not matched to a gene: 11. CDR3 protein: CASGLGQGSSPSEQYF. DNA for the CDR3: TGTGCTAGTGGTTTGGGACAGGGGAGTAGCCCCTCCGAGCAGTACTTC.

This clonotype was detected many times. CDR3 amino acids: CASSFRGSDEQYF. DNA of the CDR3: TGTGCCAGCAGTTTCAGGGGTAGCGACGAGCAGTACTTC. The gene calls are TRBV12-3 or TRBV12-4 and TRBJ2-7; a weak D match, TRBD1 (6 bases). The CDR3 totals 13 residues. The V end was cut by 3 bases, the J end by 5 bases, with 11 bases between.

Many counts were recorded for this clonotype. This chain connects TRBV30 to TRBJ1-3; no clear D gene. The germline V and J ends were trimmed by 5 bases and 0 bases, with 14 bases remaining between them. The CDR3 loop spans 15 amino acids. Germline V gene lookup returns CDR1 GTSNPN and CDR2 SVGIG (reference sequence). CDR3 coding DNA: TGTGCCTGGCACATCCGGCACGGCTCTGGAAACACCATATATTTT. Amino acids: CAWHIRHGSGNTIYF.

This clonotype has only a few counts. The rearrangement links TRBV11-2 to TRBJ2-2; 8 nucleotides align to TRBD2. Germline assignment: CDR1 SGHAT and CDR2 FQNNGV. The V gene end was trimmed by 5 bases and the J gene end by 0 bases; junction bases not matched to a gene: 11. The CDR3 loop spans 18 amino acids. CDR3 loop: CASSPPRLAHANTGELFF. In DNA form, the CDR3 reads TGTGCCAGCAGCCCCCCACGACTAGCGCACGCGAACACCGGGGAGCTGTTTTTT.

The chain is built from TRBV20-1 and TRBJ2-5; the D gene is possibly TRBD2 (6 bases). The CDR3 runs to 14 residues. V was pared by 6 bases and J by 5 bases, with 19 bases between. CDR1 and CDR2 from the germline V gene are DFQATT and SNEGSKA (reference sequence). The chain's CDR3 is CSASSLAIGETQYF. CDR3 coding DNA: TGCAGTGCATCCTCCCTAGCGATCGGGGAGACCCAGTACTTC.

This clonotype showed up many times. The chain links TRBV7-3 to TRBJ1-1; unclear D gene. This CDR3 is built from 15 residues. With 5 bases removed from V and 1 base from J, the gap between germline ends came to 14 bases. Germline loops: CDR1 SGHTA, CDR2 FQGTGA. CDR3 loop: CASSLQRTGNTEAFF. CDR3 bases: TGTGCCAGCAGCCTTCAACGGACGGGGAACACTGAAGCTTTCTTT.

The V call is TRBV5-6, the J call TRBJ1-2; D remains unclear. This CDR3 comprises 14 residues. V was cut by 0 bases and J by 8 bases, with 14 bases left in between. Germline loops: CDR1 SGHDT, CDR2 YYEEEE. The CDR3 is CASSLEGVLKGYTF. In DNA form, the CDR3 reads TGTGCCAGCAGCTTGGAGGGCGTCCTTAAGGGCTACACCTTC. Looking up the rest from reference TRBV5-6 and TRBJ1-2 gives the full variable domain: DAGVTQSPTHLIKTRGQQVTLRCSPKSGHDTVSWYQQALGQGPQFIFQYYEEEERQRGNFPDRFSGHQFPNYSSELNVNALLLGDSALYLCASSLEGVLKGYTFGSGTRLTVV.

This clonotype was seen many times. The chain links TRBV20-1 to TRBJ2-7, with a tentative D call TRBD2 (6 bases). Between the trimmed V and J ends, which lost 3 bases and 6 bases, there was a span of 15 bases. This CDR3 has 13 amino acids. Looked up from germline, CDR1 is DFQATT and CDR2 is SNEGSKA (reference sequence). The CDR3 sequence: CSASDPTRGEQYF. DNA of the CDR3: TGCAGTGCTAGTGATCCGACGCGGGGCGAGCAGTACTTC.

This clonotype has at least ten counts. The V call is TRBV18, the J call TRBJ1-1; tentatively, D is TRBD1 (5 bases). Per the germline V gene, CDR1 is KGHSH and CDR2 is LQKENI. CDR3 size: 13 residues. Trimming stripped 3 bases from V and 5 bases from J, with 10 bases between. CDR3 DNA: TGTGCCAGCTCACCCGCAGGGACGACTGAAGCTTTCTTT. Its translation: CASSPAGTTEAFF.

In its sample, this clonotype was seen many times. The V and J genes are TRBV5-6 and TRBJ1-3, with TRBD1 identical over 8 bases. J lost 2 bases, V lost 2 bases, and 0 bases had no gene match. Germline CDR1 is SGHDT and CDR2 is YYEEEE. The CDR3 has 14 amino acids. The CDR3 DNA sequence: TGTGCCAGCAGCTTCAGGGGGCCTGGAAACACCATATATTTT. Protein product: CASSFRGPGNTIYF.

This clonotype was observed many times. V and J are TRBV19 and TRBJ1-5; the D gene is possibly TRBD1 (5 bases). V shed 11 bases and J shed 4 bases, with 15 bases lying between them. Germline V gene sequence: CDR1 LNHDA, CDR2 SQIVND (reference sequence). This CDR3 is 13 amino acids long. CDR3 DNA sequence: TGTGCCGCGGACACGGGACGAAATCAGCCCCAGCATTTT. This codes for CAADTGRNQPQHF. The full variable domain, completed using reference TRBV19 and TRBJ1-5, is DGGITQSPKYLFRKEGQNVTLSCEQNLNHDAMYWYRQDPGQGLRLIYYSQIVNDFQKGDIAEGYSVSREKKESFPLTVTSAQKNPTAFYLCAADTGRNQPQHFGDGTRLSIL.

V usage is TRBV24-1 and J usage is TRBJ1-1, with D unclear. The CDR3 loop spans 14 amino acids. Germline V gives CDR1 KGHDR, CDR2 SFDVKD. V gave up 5 bases and J gave up 3 bases, with 12 bases separating them. The CDR3 region is CATSGPPDDTEAFF. In DNA form, the CDR3 reads TGTGCCACCAGTGGCCCCCCAGACGACACTGAAGCTTTCTTT.

This clonotype showed up many times. The chain recombines TRBV5-6 with TRBJ1-2, with D hard to call. The germline V and J ends were trimmed by 2 bases and 2 bases, with 10 bases remaining between them. The CDR3 extends over 14 amino acids. The V gene's germline CDR1 is SGHDT and CDR2 YYEEEE. CDR3 nucleotides: TGTGCCAGCAGCTTCTACGGAACAAACTATGGCTACACCTTC. It codes for CASSFYGTNYGYTF.

The V call is TRBV28, the J call TRBJ2-4, with TRBD1 matching over 9 bases. With V trimmed by 4 bases and J by 6 bases, 7 bases remained unmatched. Germline CDR1 reads MDHEN; CDR2 reads SYDVKM. This CDR3 region has 15 residues. In DNA form, the CDR3 reads TGTGCCAGCAGTTACACAGGGGGCTTAGGAAACATTCAGTACTTC. It specifies CASSYTGGLGNIQYF.

This clonotype was observed at least ten times. Just one base apart from a much larger clone, this may be a read error. This rearrangement joins TRBV12-3 or TRBV12-4 to TRBJ2-2; D is uncertain. Trimming stripped 5 bases from V and 0 bases from J, with 13 bases between. The CDR3 totals 16 residues. The DNA of the CDR3 is TGTGCCAGCAGTCGGCCAAGGCAGGCGAACACCGGGGAGCTGTTTTTT. It encodes CASSRPRQANTGELFF.

At least ten counts were recorded for this clonotype. The chain has TRBV24-1 and TRBJ2-5, with D possibly matching TRBD2 (5 bases). The germline CDR1 and CDR2 sequences are KGHDR and SFDVKD. V was clipped by 7 bases and J by 4 bases, with 9 bases between them. The CDR3 runs to 12 residues. The CDR3 sequence is CATRLVTETQYF. The CDR3 bases are TGTGCCACCAGACTAGTTACAGAGACCCAGTACTTC.

This clonotype came up many times. CDR3 sequence (DNA): TGTGCCAGCACCAAAGGGACAGGGGCAAACTATGGCTACACCTTC. Its protein is CASTKGTGANYGYTF. This sequence joins TRBV2 and TRBJ1-2; 10 bases fit TRBD1. The CDR3 loop spans 15 amino acids. CDR1 and CDR2 (germline): SNHLY, FYNNEI. V gave up 7 bases and J gave up 2 bases; unmatched junction bases: 7.

This chain links TRBV18 with TRBJ2-7, with 9 bases aligning to TRBD1. The CDR3 consists of 14 residues. V shed 3 bases and J 5 bases; nucleotides not matched to a gene: 5. Germline V gives CDR1 KGHSH, CDR2 LQKENI. CDR3: CASSPGTGWDEQYF. In DNA form, the CDR3 reads TGTGCCAGCTCACCTGGGACAGGGTGGGACGAGCAGTACTTC.

This clonotype was found many times. This chain links TRBV7-9 with TRBJ1-3; possibly TRBD1 for D (5 bases). The CDR3 runs 14 residues. CDR1 is SEHNR, CDR2 FQNEAQ, per germline (reference sequence). V was clipped by 5 bases and J by 2 bases, with 10 bases between them. This CDR3 is CASSQGRPGNTIYF. The DNA for the CDR3 is TGTGCCAGCAGCCAGGGCCGACCTGGAAACACCATATATTTT.

There are a few counts of this clonotype. One junction end disagrees with the germline gene, perhaps due to a read error. CDR3 sequence (DNA): TGTGCCAGCGGGGGGAGGGCGCCTGAAGCCTTCTTT. Translation gives CASGGRAPEAFF. The chain employs TRBV3-1 and TRBJ1-1, with D possibly being TRBD1 (5 bases). Germline assignment: CDR1 LGHDT and CDR2 YNNKEL (reference sequence). CDR3 length: 12 amino acids.

This clonotype has ten or more counts. The chain is built from TRBV14 and TRBJ1-1; D ambiguous. This CDR3 has 13 amino acids. Looked up from germline, CDR1 is SGHDN and CDR2 is FVKESK. V was shortened by 1 base and J by 5 bases, with 8 bases between the two germline ends. CDR3 sequence (DNA): TGTGCCAGCAGCCAAGTTCAGTTGACTGAAGCTTTCTTT. This sequence encodes CASSQVQLTEAFF.

The sample holds many counts of this clonotype. V usage is TRBV27 and J usage is TRBJ2-7, with 7 nucleotides matching TRBD1. J lost 0 bases, V lost 6 bases, and 11 bases had no gene match. The V gene's germline CDR1 is MNHEY and CDR2 SMNVEV (reference sequence). The CDR3 is 16 amino acids. CDR3 bases: TGTGCCAGCAGGGGAACCTACGGGACAGACTCCTACGAGCAGTACTTC. It is translated as CASRGTYGTDSYEQYF.

At least ten counts were recorded for this clonotype. The gene calls are TRBV6-5 and TRBJ2-5; D might be TRBD2 (6 bases). Germline CDR1 is MNHEY and CDR2 is SVGAGI. The CDR3 covers 13 residues. V was pared by 6 bases and J by 5 bases, with 13 bases between. The CDR3 bases are TGTGCCAGCAGGTCGGGAGTGGGGGAGACCCAGTACTTC. Its translation is CASRSGVGETQYF.

This clonotype is a singleton in its sample. The V and J genes are TRBV28 and TRBJ2-5; the match to TRBD2 covers 9 bases. The CDR3 spans 17 residues. The junction had 16 bases not matched to a gene; V was cut back by 6 bases and J by 5 bases. In germline, CDR1 is MDHEN, CDR2 SYDVKM. Here the CDR3 DNA reads TGTGCCAGCAGCCAGACTAGCGGAGTACCAAAGGGCGAGACCCAGTACTTC. Protein sequence: CASSQTSGVPKGETQYF.

This clonotype was detected ten times or more. The rearrangement uses TRBV28 and TRBJ2-5; the D gene could be TRBD1 or TRBD2 (6 bases each). Between the trimmed V and J ends, which lost 6 bases and 4 bases, there was a span of 21 bases. Germline CDR1 and CDR2: MDHEN and SYDVKM. CDR3 length: 16 residues. CDR3: CASSPQGGMGGETQYF. The CDR3 DNA is TGTGCCAGCAGCCCACAGGGAGGTATGGGTGGAGAGACCCAGTACTTC.

This clonotype was seen many times. This chain uses TRBV5-6 with TRBJ2-2; the D gene is possibly TRBD2 (5 bases). Germline V gene lookup returns CDR1 SGHDT and CDR2 YYEEEE. The CDR3 consists of 19 residues. Between the trimmed V and J ends, which lost 0 bases and 6 bases, there was a span of 24 bases. The CDR3 nucleotides read TGTGCCAGCAGCTTGGCCAGATTGTTACAGACGGGATTGGCCGGGGAGCTGTTTTTT. The encoded protein is CASSLARLLQTGLAGELFF. Together with reference TRBV5-6 and TRBJ2-2, the CDR3 gives the full variable domain: DAGVTQSPTHLIKTRGQQVTLRCSPKSGHDTVSWYQQALGQGPQFIFQYYEEEERQRGNFPDRFSGHQFPNYSSELNVNALLLGDSALYLCASSLARLLQTGLAGELFFGEGSRLTVL.

This clonotype appeared many times. This sequence joins TRBV12-3 or TRBV12-4 and TRBJ1-6; D gene ambiguous. The CDR3 covers 14 residues. Trimming shortened V by 6 bases and J by 6 bases, and 12 bases separated the two germline ends. This chain's CDR3 is CASRPDLGNSPLHF. The CDR3, as DNA: TGTGCCAGCAGGCCCGACTTGGGTAATTCACCCCTCCACTTT.

This clonotype came up many times. CDR3 DNA sequence: TGCAGTGCTCCGACGCTGGCCTCCAACACTGAAGCTTTCTTT. Translating it yields CSAPTLASNTEAFF. The V call is TRBV20-1, the J call TRBJ1-1; no clear D. V was shortened by 5 bases and J by 2 bases, with 15 bases between the two germline ends. CDR1 and CDR2 (germline): DFQATT, SNEGSKA (reference sequence). The CDR3 spans 14 residues.

This clonotype has at least ten counts. The chain links TRBV7-2 to TRBJ2-7; TRBD1 agrees at 8 bases. Per the germline V gene, CDR1 is SGHTA and CDR2 is FQGNSA. Losses at the gene ends were 3 bases for V and 3 bases for J; bases not matched to a gene: 4. The CDR3 extends over 14 amino acids. The CDR3, as DNA: TGTGCCAGCAGCTTCGGGACAGGATACTACGAGCAGTACTTC. Translating it yields CASSFGTGYYEQYF.

This clonotype was observed many times. The chain carries TRBV20-1 and TRBJ2-5; 16 bases match TRBD2. Germline values: CDR1 DFQATT, CDR2 SNEGSKA (reference sequence). This CDR3 has 14 residues. CDR3 sequence: CRGTSGRDSETQYF. Here the CDR3 DNA reads TGCAGGGGGACTAGCGGGAGGGACTCGGAGACCCAGTACTTC.

This clonotype was counted at least ten times. The rearrangement uses TRBV19 and TRBJ1-5, with D unclear. Trimming removed 2 bases at V and 3 bases at J, with 11 bases between. The CDR3 loop spans 15 amino acids. Germline lookup yields CDR1 LNHDA and CDR2 SQIVND (reference sequence). CDR3 in amino acids: CASSISASPNQPQHF. Here the CDR3 DNA reads TGTGCCAGTAGTATAAGCGCGAGCCCCAATCAGCCCCAGCATTTT.

The gene calls are TRBV30 and TRBJ1-6; D uncertain. The CDR3 totals 13 residues. The germline CDR1 and CDR2 sequences are GTSNPN and SVGIG (reference sequence). The V and J ends lost 4 bases and 9 bases respectively, with 13 bases between them. CDR3 bases: TGTGCCTGGATGAGGGCGACTAGTTCACCCCTCCACTTT. Translated, it gives CAWMRATSSPLHF.